Below, 27 T cell receptor beta chains from the same sample are listed, as sequenced in a study of blood T cell repertoires in COVID-19. Assay: immunoSEQ multiplex PCR; the TCRdb copy retains only in-frame clones and omits some. Of roughly 300,000 clones in the sample, roughly nine tenths were seen once. Sequenced sample: PBMCs or T cells enriched from blood (not recorded which). These TCRs come from a woman aged 25 to 39 who had recovered from COVID-19.

This chain connects TRBV27 to TRBJ2-3, with D perhaps matching TRBD2 (5 bases). The germline V and J ends were trimmed by 3 bases and 6 bases, with 19 bases remaining between them. Germline CDR1 and CDR2: MNHEY and SMNVEV (reference sequence). CDR3 length equals 16 residues. CDR3 in amino acids: CASSLATVVRRDTQYF. Written as DNA, the CDR3 is TGTGCCAGCAGTTTGGCGACGGTAGTTAGGAGGGATACGCAGTATTTT.

J is TRBJ1-1 and V is TRBV20-1; TRBD1 matches at 12 bases. Looked up from germline, CDR1 is DFQATT and CDR2 is SNEGSKA (reference sequence). This CDR3 is 18 amino acids long. The trim removed 3 bases at V and 1 base at J, leaving 12 bases unmatched. Written as DNA, the CDR3 is TGCAGTGCTAGTGGTATCGGGGACAGGGGGCTGACGAACACTGAAGCTTTCTTT. It codes for CSASGIGDRGLTNTEAFF.

The chain joins TRBV18 to TRBJ2-6; D possibly corresponds to TRBD2 (5 bases). Germline V gene sequence: CDR1 KGHSH, CDR2 LQKENI. This CDR3 is 16 amino acids long. V was trimmed by 6 bases and J by 2 bases, leaving 14 bases between them. CDR3 in amino acids: CASSRMWEPGANVLTF. The CDR3 region has the DNA TGTGCCAGCTCGCGGATGTGGGAGCCTGGGGCCAACGTCCTGACTTTC.

This rearrangement joins TRBV9 to TRBJ2-1; 8 bases align to TRBD2. This CDR3 is 14 amino acids long. J gave up 4 bases and V 5 bases, and 5 bases lay outside the gene matches. CDR1 and CDR2 from the germline V gene are SGDLS and YYNGEE. CDR3 loop: CASRPGLGYNEQFF. CDR3 bases: TGTGCCAGCAGGCCGGGACTAGGGTACAATGAGCAGTTCTTC.

This clone has only one observation. The chain couples TRBV30 to TRBJ1-5; D might be TRBD1 (5 bases). From germline, CDR1 is GTSNPN and CDR2 SVGIG (reference sequence). This CDR3 comprises 15 residues. Deletions cut 3 bases from V and 3 bases from J, with 15 bases between. CDR3 region: CAWRPSGTPNQPQHF. CDR3 in DNA: TGTGCCTGGAGACCTTCCGGGACTCCCAATCAGCCCCAGCATTTT.

The chain recombines TRBV7-6 with TRBJ2-2; the D gene is possibly TRBD1 (6 bases). Germline assignment: CDR1 SGHVS and CDR2 FNYEAQ. The CDR3 extends over 15 amino acids. V lost 1 base, J lost 8 bases, and 14 bases lay in between. CDR3 sequence: CASSLDSRGLGELFF. The CDR3 DNA reads TGTGCCAGCAGCTTAGATTCCAGGGGCCTAGGGGAGCTGTTTTTT.

The J gene is TRBJ1-1, the V gene TRBV5-1; 8 bases line up with TRBD1. Germline lookup yields CDR1 SGHRS and CDR2 YFSETQ. The CDR3 has 18 residues. V shed 0 bases, J shed 1 base, and the junction held 11 bases outside the gene matches. The CDR3 here is CASSLAGGRGRENTEAFF. CDR3 nucleotides: TGCGCCAGCAGCTTGGCCGGGGGCAGGGGGCGGGAGAACACTGAAGCTTTCTTT.

The chain employs TRBV5-1 and TRBJ2-5; TRBD1 matches at 7 bases. CDR1 SGHRS and CDR2 YFSETQ come from the germline V gene. V lost 4 bases and J lost 1; bases outside the gene matches: 4. The CDR3 spans 14 residues. The CDR3 DNA follows: TGCGCCAGCAGCCCCGGGGACAGCCAAGAGACCCAGTACTTC. Its protein product is CASSPGDSQETQYF.

This sequence joins TRBV7-8 and TRBJ1-4; no firm D call. In germline, CDR1 is SGHVS, CDR2 FQNEAQ. Trimming took off 8 bases at V and 5 bases at J, with 21 bases between the two ends. CDR3 length: 16 amino acids. The CDR3 sequence: CASHETGSMRNEKLFF. CDR3 DNA sequence: TGTGCCAGCCATGAGACGGGGTCAATGAGGAATGAAAAACTGTTTTTT. The full variable domain, rest sourced from reference TRBV7-8 and TRBJ1-4, is GAGVSQSPRYKVAKRGQDVALRCDPISGHVSLFWYQQALGQGPEFLTYFQNEAQLDKSGLPSDRFFAERPEGSVSTLKIQRTQQEDSAVYLCASHETGSMRNEKLFFGSGTQLSVL.

This clone appeared a single time. This chain uses TRBV10-1 with TRBJ2-2, with D perhaps matching TRBD1 (6 bases). CDR3 length equals 14 residues. Trimming removed 1 base from V and 5 bases from J, with 8 bases in between. CDR1 and CDR2 (germline): WNHNN, SYGVQD (reference sequence). The CDR3 loop reads CASSELRGTGELFF. The CDR3, as DNA: TGCGCCAGCAGTGAGTTGAGGGGGACCGGGGAGCTGTTTTTT.

V gene TRBV19 combines with J gene TRBJ1-1; TRBD1 matches at 8 bases. The V segment lost 8 bases and the J segment 1 base; nucleotides outside the gene matches: 9. Germline V gene sequence: CDR1 LNHDA, CDR2 SQIVND (reference sequence). The CDR3 loop spans 15 amino acids. For the CDR3, the DNA is TGTGCCAGTGGAACGGCAGGGGGCTGGAACACTGAAGCTTTCTTT. This sequence encodes CASGTAGGWNTEAFF.

This sequence joins TRBV28 and TRBJ1-4; TRBD1 might be the D (5 bases). This CDR3 comprises 16 residues. Germline CDR1 and CDR2: MDHEN and SYDVKM. V lost 5 bases to trimming and J lost 3 bases, with 16 bases between them. The CDR3 DNA follows: TGTGCCAGCAGTCCGTACCTGGGGGGTGCTAATGAAAAACTGTTTTTT. Encoded protein: CASSPYLGGANEKLFF.

This chain uses TRBV5-1 with TRBJ2-1; 7 bases align to TRBD2. CDR3 size: 15 residues. With V trimmed by 6 bases and J by 6 bases, 12 bases remained unmatched. Per germline, CDR1 SGHRS and CDR2 YFSETQ. The CDR3 here is CASTTGGGPGNEQFF. The CDR3 DNA is TGCGCCAGCACCACTGGGGGGGGTCCAGGCAATGAGCAGTTCTTC.

The chain combines TRBV27 with TRBJ1-2, with D maybe TRBD1 (6 bases). V dropped 5 bases and J dropped 8 bases, with 18 bases sitting between them. The CDR3 sequence is 14 residues long. Germline values: CDR1 MNHEY, CDR2 SMNVEV (reference sequence). In DNA, the CDR3 is TGTGCCAGCAGTCCCAGGGGCAGGGATCGAGGCTACACCTTC. It encodes CASSPRGRDRGYTF.

This rearrangement joins TRBV7-9 to TRBJ1-2; D is undetermined. Trimming shortened V by 2 bases and J by 0 bases, and 7 bases separated the two germline ends. Germline-derived CDR1 and CDR2 are SEHNR and FQNEAQ (reference sequence). This CDR3 is built from 14 residues. Written as DNA, the CDR3 is TGTGCCAGCAGCTTAATAGAAGCTAACTATGGCTACACCTTC. This codes for CASSLIEANYGYTF.

The chain has TRBV29-1 and TRBJ1-4, with 10 positions matching TRBD1. The J segment lost 5 bases and the V segment lost 5 bases, leaving 8 bases of the junction unmatched. This CDR3 contains 15 residues. Germline CDR1 is SQVTM and CDR2 is ANQGSEA. The CDR3 spells CSVRDRGEVNEKLFF. Here the CDR3 DNA reads TGCAGCGTTAGGGACAGGGGAGAGGTGAATGAAAAACTGTTTTTT.

The V call is TRBV5-1, the J call TRBJ2-1, with D possibly being TRBD2 (6 bases). V was cut by 4 bases and J by 9 bases, with 26 bases left in between. Per the germline V gene, CDR1 is SGHRS and CDR2 is YFSETQ. The CDR3 loop spans 17 amino acids. CDR3 bases: TGCGCCAGCAGCCCCCGCTCAGTTGTAGAAGGGCGGGGTGAGCAGTTCTTC. As protein: CASSPRSVVEGRGEQFF.

CDR3 protein: CASSRGPLSNQPQHF. CDR3 coding DNA: TGTGCCAGCAGTAGGGGGCCCTTAAGCAATCAGCCCCAGCATTTT. The V and J genes are TRBV11-2 and TRBJ1-5, with TRBD1 identical over 7 bases. In germline, CDR1 is SGHAT, CDR2 FQNNGV. The ends lost 6 bases at V and 1 base at J; junction bases unmatched: 6. The CDR3 runs to 15 residues.

The chain links TRBV27 to TRBJ2-3, with D perhaps TRBD1 (6 bases). Per the germline V gene, CDR1 is MNHEY and CDR2 is SMNVEV (reference sequence). This CDR3 comprises 16 residues. Trimming cost V 4 bases and J 5 bases, with 19 bases left between them. This chain's CDR3 is CASSSSRGRLGDTQYF. The CDR3, as DNA: TGTGCCAGCAGTTCATCCAGGGGCCGACTTGGAGATACGCAGTATTTT.

V usage is TRBV4-1 and J usage is TRBJ1-3; 7 bases are shared with TRBD1. The CDR3 has 16 amino acids. Germline CDR1 reads MGHRA; CDR2 reads YSYEKL. After removal of 4 bases from V and 0 bases from J, the junction contained 6 bases not matched to a gene. CDR3 sequence (DNA): TGCGCCAGCAGCCCGGTGGGACAGATCTCTGGAAACACCATATATTTT. Translated, it gives CASSPVGQISGNTIYF.

The genes are TRBV28 and TRBJ1-5, with TRBD1 identical over 10 bases. Germline assignment: CDR1 MDHEN and CDR2 SYDVKM. The CDR3 covers 16 residues. V shed 2 bases and J 6 bases; nucleotides not matched to a gene: 7. In DNA form, the CDR3 reads TGTGCCAGCAGTTTACCTGACAGGGGGCTGGTTCAGCCCCAGCATTTT. Its protein is CASSLPDRGLVQPQHF.

The V gene is TRBV6-6, the J gene TRBJ2-7; TRBD1 matches at 9 bases. V shed 6 bases, J shed 6 bases, and the junction held 12 bases outside the gene matches. The CDR3 has 15 amino acids. Germline values: CDR1 MNHNY, CDR2 SVGAGI (reference sequence). The CDR3 sequence: CASRRPGQGRREQYF. CDR3 bases: TGTGCCAGCAGGCGACCGGGACAGGGAAGGCGCGAGCAGTACTTC.

The chain carries TRBV5-1 and TRBJ2-5; D possibly corresponds to TRBD2 (5 bases). Germline loops: CDR1 SGHRS, CDR2 YFSETQ. The CDR3 covers 13 residues. Between the trimmed V and J ends, which lost 3 bases and 5 bases, there was a span of 11 bases. The CDR3 here is CASSSAGVETQYF. For the CDR3, the DNA is TGCGCCAGCAGCTCGGCCGGGGTGGAGACCCAGTACTTC. Supplemented by reference TRBV5-1 and TRBJ2-5, the full variable domain reads KAGVTQTPRYLIKTRGQQVTLSCSPISGHRSVSWYQQTPGQGLQFLFEYFSETQRNKGNFPGRFSGRQFSNSRSEMNVSTLELGDSALYLCASSSAGVETQYFGPGTRLLVL.

The J gene is TRBJ2-4, the V gene TRBV30; TRBD2 might be the D (6 bases). The CDR3 contains 14 residues. Germline V gene data show CDR1 as GTSNPN and CDR2 as SVGIG (reference sequence). With 5 bases removed from V and 1 base from J, the gap between germline ends came to 12 bases. DNA for the CDR3: TGTGCCTGGGAGTTACGGGGGGCCAAAAACATTCAGTACTTC. Encoded protein: CAWELRGAKNIQYF.

This clone was observed a single time. The CDR3 nucleotides read TGCGCCAGCAGCCCGACAGGCAATAGCGAACAGCCCCAGCATTTT. Translated, it gives CASSPTGNSEQPQHF. V usage is TRBV5-1 and J usage is TRBJ1-5; D may be TRBD1 (6 bases). Between the trimmed V and J ends, which lost 4 bases and 7 bases, there was a span of 18 bases. Germline CDR1 reads SGHRS; CDR2 reads YFSETQ. The CDR3 spans 15 residues.

The V gene is TRBV18, the J gene TRBJ2-7; a possible D gene is TRBD2 (6 bases). Trimming removed 4 bases at V and 7 bases at J, with 20 bases between. There are 15 residues in the CDR3. The germline V gene encodes CDR1 KGHSH and CDR2 LQKENI. The DNA of the CDR3 is TGTGCCAGCTCACGCTCTTCGGGGGTCGGGGGTGAGCAGTACTTC. Its protein product is CASSRSSGVGGEQYF.

With regard to this clone: Other DNA sequences in the same sample also yield this CDR3. This rearrangement joins TRBV7-9 to TRBJ2-3; D call uncertain. The V gene's germline CDR1 is SEHNR and CDR2 FQNEAQ (reference sequence). Trimming stripped 5 bases from V and 6 bases from J, with 9 bases between. CDR3 size: 12 residues. CDR3 sequence: CASSRGPDTQYF. DNA of the CDR3: TGTGCCAGCAGCCGCGGCCCGGATACGCAGTATTTT.